This T cell receptor (beta chain) originates from a study of molecular identifiers for immune sequencing clone quantification. Study conclusions and caveats: Whereas clones above 20 RNA copies held under 1% of naive-cell molecules, they held over 97% of effector molecules.

In the sort, naive CD8 T cells were defined as CD8+CD4-CCR7+CD45RA+. In this sample, this clonotype turned up many times. The antigen is not known. Generation of bulk TCR libraries relied on previously described methods and listed TCR primers. TCRdb called the PCR reads again in MiXCR, with one record for every CDR3 protein. The table includes approximately 40,000 distinct CDR3 sequences, roughly 24% detected once. Germline lookup yields CDR1 MDHEN and CDR2 SYDVKM. The CDR3 consists of 14 residues. Trimming left V 6 bases short and J 1 base short, with 12 bases between. The genes are TRBV28 and TRBJ2-5; weak D call: TRBD1 (6 bases). Sequenced input: naive CD8+ T cells from blood, with Jurkat cell RNA spiked in. This sample's subset: FACS-sorted CD8+CD4-CCR7+CD45RA+ naive T cells. The receptor's source is a human donor in good health. Some libraries in this study had Jurkat cell RNA spiked in. The CDR3 protein is CASSPRDTQETQYF. In DNA, the CDR3 is TGTGCCAGCAGCCCACGGGACACCCAAGAGACCCAGTACTTC.